The rows below give T cell receptor beta chains drawn from one sample of a study of T-cell memory formation after mild COVID-19. Via MiXCR, TCRdb re-called the 5' RACE reads, giving one row per CDR3 protein. The sample records roughly 500,000 distinct CDR3 sequences, roughly 20% being singletons. The sample was PBMCs or a T cell subset sorted from them (not recorded which). These receptors were obtained from an adult woman who had mild COVID-19 (a few samples of this study predate the infection). Cell type and time point are not known. CDR3s include the opening cysteine and the closing phenylalanine or tryptophan. Each record gives: clone size, V gene, CDR3 protein. Clone size is stated in some rows and not others, as once, few, many or a class when expanded.

clone_size: few
v_call: TRBV10-3
cdr3_aa: CAISETSGGKTGELFF

clone_size: -
v_call: TRBV12-3/TRBV12-4
cdr3_aa: CASSFRTGRKGTEAFF

clone_size: few
v_call: TRBV6-6
cdr3_aa: CASSRDSLAYEQYF

clone_size: few
v_call: TRBV5-1
cdr3_aa: CASSLLAGEASYEQYF

clone_size: -
v_call: TRBV12-3/TRBV12-4
cdr3_aa: CASSPGGLNTEAFF

clone_size: -
v_call: TRBV2
cdr3_aa: CARADRERTTDTQYF

clone_size: few
v_call: TRBV4-3
cdr3_aa: CASSQSQDREGEQYF

clone_size: -
v_call: TRBV12-3/TRBV12-4
cdr3_aa: CASSLKGIGKPQHF

clone_size: few
v_call: TRBV24-1
cdr3_aa: CATSEPGQGNEKLFF

clone_size: -
v_call: TRBV24-1
cdr3_aa: CATAGADTGELFF

clone_size: medium-sized
v_call: TRBV29-1
cdr3_aa: CSADRVNTGELFF

clone_size: -
v_call: TRBV12-3/TRBV12-4
cdr3_aa: CASSKDTGVTEAFF

clone_size: -
v_call: TRBV6-1
cdr3_aa: CASSDTSGSPHEQFF

clone_size: many
v_call: TRBV10-3
cdr3_aa: CAISDPNRGRHNEQFF

clone_size: many
v_call: TRBV20-1
cdr3_aa: CSARDRSGREYF

clone_size: few
v_call: TRBV12-5
cdr3_aa: CASGLALTETQYF

clone_size: few
v_call: TRBV27
cdr3_aa: CASSALAGGETQYF

clone_size: -
v_call: TRBV4-3
cdr3_aa: CASSQDSLSGRNTGELFF

clone_size: -
v_call: TRBV6-5
cdr3_aa: CASSYGGLAAYNEQFF

clone_size: -
v_call: TRBV6-5
cdr3_aa: CASSYSGGAGYGYTF

clone_size: few
v_call: TRBV11-2
cdr3_aa: CASSSSMGEQYF

clone_size: -
v_call: TRBV19
cdr3_aa: CASTIGQSNQPQHF

clone_size: many
v_call: TRBV5-1
cdr3_aa: CASSLEGRPYGYTF